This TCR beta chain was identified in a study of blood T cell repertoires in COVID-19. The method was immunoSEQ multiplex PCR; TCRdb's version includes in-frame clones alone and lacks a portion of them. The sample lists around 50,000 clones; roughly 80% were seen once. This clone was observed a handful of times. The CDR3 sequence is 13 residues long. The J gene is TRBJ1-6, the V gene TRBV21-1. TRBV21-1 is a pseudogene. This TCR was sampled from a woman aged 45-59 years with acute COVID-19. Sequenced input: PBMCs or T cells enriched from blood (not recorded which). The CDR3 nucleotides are TGTGCCAGCAGCAAACCGGATAATTCACCCCTCCACTTT. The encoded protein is CASSKPDNSPLHF.